This T cell receptor beta chain originates from a study of shared clonotypes between healthy human individuals. Notes on the study in general: A reduction in generation probabilities was seen for non-shared clonotypes relative to those shared by all four donors.

As defined, naive CD8 cells were CD45RO-negative and positively selected for CCR7, with terminally differentiated effector memory CD45RA+ cells excluded. About this clone: Its antigen is as yet unknown.

Running of the assay took place at deep level. Every immunoSEQ plate was one replicate of a subset's evenly spread DNA. Profiling relied on immunoSEQ multiplex PCR, and the TCRdb table lists in-frame clones only, not all of them. The table lists about 2.1 million clones, more than 85% of them singletons. The germline V and J ends were trimmed by 2 bases and 6 bases, with 11 bases remaining between them. CDR3 size: 13 residues. From germline, CDR1 is MNHEY and CDR2 SVGAGI. The TCR originated in a young man in good health. Some clones in this sample may be carry-over from other donors' samples. J is TRBJ2-7 and V is TRBV6-5; no clear D. The sample was naive CD8+ T cells from PBMCs. The CDR3 here is CASSYNPTVEQYF. The CDR3 DNA follows: TGTGCCAGCAGTTACAACCCCACGGTCGAGCAGTACTTC.